Below, 5 T cell receptor beta chains from the same sample are listed, as sequenced in a study of blood T cells in healthy people across ages. The authors ran a second PCR of about 6 to 12 cycles using a sample-barcoded 5' primer and a J-beta primer mix. TCRdb analysed the 5' RACE reads with MiXCR anew, one entry per CDR3 protein. This repertoire shows some 1.7 million distinct CDR3 sequences, 28% found once; its top ten account for 7.7%. The source material was blood. These receptors all stem from a woman aged 25 to 39 in good health.

This clonotype was seen more than once but under ten times. This chain uses TRBV13 with TRBJ2-5; D perhaps matches TRBD2 (5 bases). Trimming took 0 bases from V and 4 from J, leaving 9 bases between them. Germline values: CDR1 PRHDT, CDR2 FYEKMQ (reference sequence). This CDR3 has 14 residues. CDR3 sequence (DNA): TGTGCCAGCAGCTTAGGTCCAGCGGCAGAGACCCAGTACTTC. It translates to CASSLGPAAETQYF.

This rearrangement joins TRBV7-3 to TRBJ1-1; D perhaps matches TRBD1 (6 bases). Germline CDR1 SGHTA, CDR2 FQGTGA. V was cut by 5 bases and J by 2 bases, with 18 bases left in between. This CDR3 comprises 16 residues. The CDR3 reads CASSPERGRLNTEAFF. The CDR3 coding sequence is TGTGCCAGCAGCCCAGAAAGGGGGAGGCTTAACACTGAAGCTTTCTTT.

The rearrangement uses TRBV20-1 and TRBJ2-1; TRBD2 is a possible D gene (6 bases). Trimming took 1 base from V and 10 from J, leaving 20 bases between them. CDR1 DFQATT and CDR2 SNEGSKA come from the germline V gene (reference sequence). This CDR3 spans 15 amino acids. The CDR3 spells CSARAPDGGAYEQFF. DNA of the CDR3: TGCAGTGCTAGAGCCCCGGATGGAGGGGCCTACGAGCAGTTCTTC.

The table lists this clonotype with many counts. The J gene is TRBJ2-5, the V gene TRBV27; 12 nucleotides line up with TRBD1. Germline V gives CDR1 MNHEY, CDR2 SMNVEV (reference sequence). V gave up 6 bases and J gave up 5 bases; unmatched junction bases: 7. The length of the CDR3 is 15 residues. CDR3 nucleotide sequence: TGTGCCAGCAGCCCGGGGACAGGGGGCTGGGAGACCCAGTACTTC. Protein product: CASSPGTGGWETQYF.

This clonotype was seen only a few times. The chain recombines TRBV20-1 with TRBJ2-3, with 7 nucleotides matching TRBD1. V dropped 5 bases and J dropped 1; count of bases not matched to a gene: 3. Germline V gene sequence: CDR1 DFQATT, CDR2 SNEGSKA (reference sequence). CDR3 size: 13 residues. Here the CDR3 reads CSAGGQGTDTQYF. The CDR3 nucleotides are TGCAGTGCTGGAGGACAGGGCACAGATACGCAGTATTTT.